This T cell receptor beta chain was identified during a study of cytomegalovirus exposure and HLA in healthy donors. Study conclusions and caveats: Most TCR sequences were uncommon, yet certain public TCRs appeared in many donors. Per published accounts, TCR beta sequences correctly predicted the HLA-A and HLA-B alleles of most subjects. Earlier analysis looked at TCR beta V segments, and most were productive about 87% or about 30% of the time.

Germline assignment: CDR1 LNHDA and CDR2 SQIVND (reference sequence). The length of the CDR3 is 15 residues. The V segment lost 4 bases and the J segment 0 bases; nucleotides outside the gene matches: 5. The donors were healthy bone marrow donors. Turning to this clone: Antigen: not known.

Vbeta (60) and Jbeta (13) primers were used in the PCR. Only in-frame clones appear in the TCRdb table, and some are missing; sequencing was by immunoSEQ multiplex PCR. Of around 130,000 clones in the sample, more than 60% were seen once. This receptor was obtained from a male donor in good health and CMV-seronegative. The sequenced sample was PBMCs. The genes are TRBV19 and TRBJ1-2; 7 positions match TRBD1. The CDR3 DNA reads TGTGCCAGTAGTAAGCGGACAGGAACTAACTATGGCTACACCTTC. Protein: CASSKRTGTNYGYTF.